These 16 T cell receptor beta chains were sequenced from one sample in a study of shared clonotypes between healthy human individuals. Sequencing used immunoSEQ multiplex PCR; TCRdb keeps in-frame clones, though not all of them. This repertoire shows roughly 1,100,000 clones, 65% to 80% found once; its top ten account for approximately 1.5%. Source material: memory CD4+ T cells sorted from blood. Regarding subset: CD45RA-negative fraction. These TCRs come from a man between 18 and 35 years old in good health.

Concerning this clone itself: Germline is not matched at one junction end, which may reflect a read error. The V and J genes are TRBV2 and TRBJ1-6; no reliable D call. The CDR3 spans 11 residues. The germline CDR1 and CDR2 sequences are SNHLY and FYNNEI. DNA for the CDR3: TGTGCCAGCAGGGAAGCGAATTCCCTCCACTTT. This sequence encodes CASREANSLHF. The full variable domain, its missing parts supplied by reference TRBV2 and TRBJ1-6, is EPEVTQTPSHQVTQMGQEVILRCVPISNHLYFYWYRQILGQKVEFLVSFYNNEISEKSEIFDDQFSVERPDGSNFTLKIRSTKLEDSAMYFCASREANSLHFGNGTRLTVT.

The chain is built from TRBV6-5 and TRBJ2-7, with D possibly TRBD2 on 6 matching bases. CDR1 and CDR2 (germline): MNHEY, SVGAGI. The CDR3 spans 12 residues. With 6 bases removed from V and 6 bases from J, the gap between germline ends came to 12 bases. DNA for the CDR3: TGTGCCAGCAGCCTTGGGGGGTCCGAGCAGTACTTC. Amino acids: CASSLGGSEQYF.

This sequence joins TRBV6-6 and TRBJ2-7; 7 nucleotides match TRBD1. The CDR3 totals 15 residues. Germline CDR1 is MNHNY and CDR2 is SVGAGI (reference sequence). Trimming removed 5 bases from V and 0 bases from J; junction bases left unmatched: 7. In DNA, the CDR3 is TGTGCCAGCAGTCCCGGGACAGCGAGCTCCTACGAGCAGTACTTC. Its protein product is CASSPGTASSYEQYF.

V is TRBV5-1 and J is TRBJ2-7; D gene unclear. The CDR3 runs 13 residues. V lost 4 bases and J 7 bases, leaving 15 bases between the germline ends. In germline, CDR1 is SGHRS, CDR2 YFSETQ. The CDR3 DNA sequence: TGCGCCAGCAGCGCGACCGGCTCTCGGGAGCAGTACTTC. Translated: CASSATGSREQYF.

J is TRBJ2-7 and V is TRBV11-2, with 8 positions matching TRBD1. This CDR3 contains 14 residues. Germline assignment: CDR1 SGHAT and CDR2 FQNNGV. V lost 6 bases to trimming and J lost 3 bases; unmatched junction nucleotides: 7. CDR3 residues: CASSPATGGYEQYF. The CDR3 DNA reads as TGTGCCAGCAGTCCGGCAACAGGGGGCTACGAGCAGTACTTC.

About this clone itself: This sample also contains other DNA sequences that code for the same CDR3. The rearrangement uses TRBV28 and TRBJ1-5; 7 bases are a match to TRBD1. CDR3 length: 14 amino acids. Trimming removed 3 bases from V and 7 bases from J; junction bases left unmatched: 6. Germline V gives CDR1 MDHEN, CDR2 SYDVKM. CDR3 sequence reads: CASSLRQGGQPQHF. DNA of the CDR3: TGTGCCAGCAGTTTGAGACAGGGAGGGCAGCCCCAGCATTTT.

As for this clone: Other DNA sequences in the sample encode the same CDR3. The rearrangement links TRBV5-1 to TRBJ2-6; D ambiguous. V lost 3 bases and J 0 bases, leaving 7 bases between the germline ends. CDR1 SGHRS and CDR2 YFSETQ come from the germline V gene. The CDR3 sequence is 15 residues long. The CDR3 loop is CASSSGGSGANVLTF. The CDR3 DNA reads TGCGCCAGCAGCTCTGGCGGCTCTGGGGCCAACGTCCTGACTTTC.

This clone has only a few counts. The chain's CDR3 is CASSRPGLAGEQYF. Here the CDR3 DNA reads TGTGCCAGCAGCCGGCCAGGACTAGCTGGCGAGCAGTACTTC. V and J are TRBV13 and TRBJ2-7; 8 bases fit TRBD2. V lost 5 bases, J lost 6 bases, and 9 bases stayed unmatched. Germline assignment: CDR1 PRHDT and CDR2 FYEKMQ (reference sequence). This CDR3 is built from 14 residues.

This clone was counted many times. This chain connects TRBV7-3 to TRBJ1-5, with 8 bases lining up with TRBD1. The V and J ends lost 2 bases and 6 bases, in that order; junction bases with no gene match: 3. Germline assignment: CDR1 SGHTA and CDR2 FQGTGA. There are 14 residues in the CDR3. The CDR3 reads CASSLDGTGQPQHF. The DNA of the CDR3 is TGTGCCAGCAGCTTAGACGGGACAGGTCAGCCCCAGCATTTT.

CDR3 nucleotide sequence: TGTGCCTGGAGCAAGCGCCCCGGGACAGTAGCACCTAATGAAAAACTGTTTTTT. Its translation is CAWSKRPGTVAPNEKLFF. The chain links TRBV30 to TRBJ1-4; TRBD1 matches 7 bases. This CDR3 contains 18 residues. The germline V gene has CDR1 GTSNPN and CDR2 SVGIG (reference sequence). The junction had 16 bases not matched to a gene; V was cut back by 3 bases and J by 3 bases.

The chain combines TRBV10-2 with TRBJ2-3; 9 nucleotides match TRBD2. Germline CDR1 and CDR2: WSHSY and SAAADI. This CDR3 region has 14 residues. V shed 3 bases and J 5 bases; nucleotides not matched to a gene: 3. CDR3 in amino acids: CASSEAGGIDTQYF. DNA for the CDR3: TGCGCCAGCAGTGAAGCGGGAGGAATAGATACGCAGTATTTT.

The genes are TRBV7-2 and TRBJ2-5, with D tentatively TRBD2 (6 bases). CDR3 length: 14 residues. Between the trimmed V and J ends, which lost 6 bases and 4 bases, there was a span of 15 bases. CDR1 and CDR2 (germline): SGHTA, FQGNSA. The CDR3, as DNA: TGTGCCAGCAGAAATCGGAGGGCCGGAGAGACCCAGTACTTC. Its translation: CASRNRRAGETQYF.

The count of this clone is one. This chain connects TRBV11-2 to TRBJ2-5, with TRBD1 as a possible D gene (6 bases). Germline V gene sequence: CDR1 SGHAT, CDR2 FQNNGV. Trimming took 5 bases from V and 4 from J, leaving 11 bases between them. CDR3 length: 13 residues. The CDR3 loop reads CASSPQGPETQYF. The CDR3 DNA sequence: TGTGCCAGCAGCCCACAGGGACCAGAGACCCAGTACTTC.

The chain recombines TRBV7-2 with TRBJ1-2; D is perhaps TRBD1 (6 bases). Germline V gene sequence: CDR1 SGHTA, CDR2 FQGNSA. V shed 8 bases and J shed 5 bases, with 15 bases lying between them. CDR3 length equals 13 residues. CDR3 DNA: TGTGCCAGCGGACAAGGGGGTGCATATGGCTACACCTTC. Amino acids: CASGQGGAYGYTF.

A note on this clone: This may stem from a read error, because a much larger clone lies one nucleotide away. This chain links TRBV12-2 with TRBJ1-2. TRBV12-2 is annotated as a pseudogene. CDR3 length: 13 amino acids. DNA for the CDR3: TGTACAAGTCGCTTGAGGGTTCCCTATGGCTACACCTTC. Protein: CTSRLRVPYGYTF.

This clone was seen repeatedly, ten times or more. The chain joins TRBV4-1 to TRBJ2-7; 10 bases are a match to TRBD2. V gave up 0 bases and J gave up 5 bases; unmatched junction bases: 10. Germline CDR1 is MGHRA and CDR2 is YSYEKL. The CDR3 is made up of 17 amino acids. CDR3 protein: CASSQDGGGLATNEQYF. The CDR3 region has the DNA TGCGCCAGCAGCCAAGATGGGGGGGGACTAGCGACCAACGAGCAGTACTTC.